One sample yielded the 9 T cell receptor beta chains listed below, sequenced in a study of OX40 agonist ivuxolimab in advanced cancers. The assay was immunoSEQ multiplex PCR, and TCRdb's table has in-frame clones only and misses some. The top ten clones hold around 0.3% of a sample with about 99,000 clones, around 90% of them seen once. Sequencing was performed on CD4+ or CD8+ T cells sorted from blood, taken in a trial of the OX40 agonist ivuxolimab. Receptor source: an adult with an advanced solid tumor such as melanoma, head and neck, liver or kidney cancer.

V gene TRBV19 combines with J gene TRBJ1-5, with unresolved D. The V gene's germline CDR1 is LNHDA and CDR2 SQIVND (reference sequence). The CDR3 contains 14 residues. The V end was cut by 2 bases, the J end by 5 bases, with 10 bases between. The CDR3: CASSISGPDQPQHF. CDR3 DNA sequence: TGTGCCAGTAGTATATCTGGGCCCGATCAGCCCCAGCATTTT.

The chain is built from TRBV19 and TRBJ2-5, with a tentative D call TRBD2 (6 bases). TRBJ2-7 explains the end of the DNA better; the J call may be wrong. The germline V gene has CDR1 LNHDA and CDR2 SQIVND (reference sequence). The CDR3 has 14 residues. CDR3: CASSIAGAGYEQYF. CDR3 in DNA: TGTGCCAGTAGTATTGCGGGCGCGGGATACGAGCAGTACTTC.

The chain couples TRBV7-3 to TRBJ1-3; 10 bases map to TRBD1. Germline trimming cut 5 bases from V and 2 bases from J; bases unmatched to any gene: 6. Germline V lookup: CDR1 SGHTA, CDR2 FQGTGA. The CDR3 contains 16 residues. The CDR3 here is CASSPTGTGAGNTIYF. The CDR3 DNA is TGTGCCAGCAGCCCTACCGGGACAGGGGCTGGAAACACCATATATTTT.

Of note for this clone: One junction end disagrees with the germline gene, perhaps due to a read error. The rearrangement links TRBV7-2 to TRBJ2-1; maybe TRBD1 (6 bases). This CDR3 has 12 residues. Germline lookup yields CDR1 SGHTA and CDR2 FQGNSA. The DNA of the CDR3 is TGTGCCAGCAGCATAACAGGGAATGAGCAGCTCTTC. It codes for CASSITGNEQLF.

This clone came up a few times. The chain couples TRBV7-7 to TRBJ2-5; D not certain. Germline values: CDR1 SSHAT, CDR2 FNYEAQ (reference sequence). This CDR3 is 13 amino acids long. Trimming removed 5 bases from V and 5 bases from J, with 12 bases in between. CDR3 residues: CASSEPGRETQYF. The CDR3 DNA is TGTGCCAGCAGCGAACCAGGCAGGGAGACCCAGTACTTC.

The V call is TRBV2, the J call TRBJ2-5, with TRBD1 matching 7 bases. The V gene end was trimmed by 4 bases and the J gene end by 0 bases; junction bases not matched to a gene: 2. The CDR3 contains 14 residues. Germline loops: CDR1 SNHLY, CDR2 FYNNEI. CDR3 nucleotides: TGTGCCAGCAGTGGGGACAGATACCAAGAGACCCAGTACTTC. This sequence encodes CASSGDRYQETQYF. Complete variable domain (other parts from reference TRBV2 and TRBJ2-5): EPEVTQTPSHQVTQMGQEVILRCVPISNHLYFYWYRQILGQKVEFLVSFYNNEISEKSEIFDDQFSVERPDGSNFTLKIRSTKLEDSAMYFCASSGDRYQETQYFGPGTRLLVL.

V usage is TRBV10-1 and J usage is TRBJ1-5; D is ambiguous. The V and J ends lost 5 bases and 4 bases respectively, with 9 bases between them. The CDR3 runs to 13 residues. In germline, CDR1 is WNHNN, CDR2 SYGVQD (reference sequence). The CDR3 sequence: CASSSLLNQPQHF. For the CDR3, the DNA is TGCGCCAGCAGTTCTTTACTAAATCAGCCCCAGCATTTT.

The chain combines TRBV5-1 with TRBJ2-7; D might be TRBD1 (6 bases). CDR1 and CDR2 from the germline V gene are SGHRS and YFSETQ. V lost 0 bases and J 2 bases, leaving 15 bases between the germline ends. The CDR3 is made up of 16 amino acids. The CDR3 region has the DNA TGCGCCAGCAGCTTGGGAGGGGGTAGGGCCGCCTACGAGCAGTACTTC. Translated, it gives CASSLGGGRAAYEQYF.

About this clone itself: Other DNA sequences from this sample encode an identical CDR3 as well. The chain couples TRBV28 to TRBJ2-7, with TRBD2 matching over 9 bases. The V and J ends lost 2 bases and 3 bases, in that order; junction bases with no gene match: 2. Germline V lookup: CDR1 MDHEN, CDR2 SYDVKM. The CDR3 loop spans 14 amino acids. The CDR3 DNA follows: TGTGCCAGCAGTTTACTAGCGGGAAGCTACGAGCAGTACTTC. It is translated as CASSLLAGSYEQYF.